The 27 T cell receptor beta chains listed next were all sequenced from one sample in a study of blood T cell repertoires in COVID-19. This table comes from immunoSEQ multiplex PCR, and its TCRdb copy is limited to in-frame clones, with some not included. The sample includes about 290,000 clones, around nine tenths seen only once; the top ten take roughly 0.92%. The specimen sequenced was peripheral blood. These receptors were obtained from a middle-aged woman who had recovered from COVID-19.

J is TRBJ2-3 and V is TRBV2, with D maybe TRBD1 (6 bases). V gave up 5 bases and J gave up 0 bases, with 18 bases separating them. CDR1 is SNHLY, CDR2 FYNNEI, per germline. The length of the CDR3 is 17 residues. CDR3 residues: CASSLGRDTASTDTQYF. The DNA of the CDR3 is TGTGCCAGCAGTTTGGGTAGGGACACAGCGAGCACAGATACGCAGTATTTT.

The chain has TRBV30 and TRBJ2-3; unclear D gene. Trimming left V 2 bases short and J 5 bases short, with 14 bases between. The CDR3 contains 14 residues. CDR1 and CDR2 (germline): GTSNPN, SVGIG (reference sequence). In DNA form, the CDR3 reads TGTGCCTGGAGTCGCGACACCAACGGAGATACGCAGTATTTT. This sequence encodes CAWSRDTNGDTQYF.

CDR3 nucleotides: TGTGCCAGCAGCGTAGGAACAGGGGGGCCGGTAGAGACCCAGTACTTC. Translated: CASSVGTGGPVETQYF. The chain is built from TRBV9 and TRBJ2-5; 8 positions agree with TRBD1. The CDR3 has 16 residues. CDR1 is SGDLS and CDR2 is YYNGEE in the germline V gene. The ends lost 0 bases at V and 4 bases at J; junction bases unmatched: 8.

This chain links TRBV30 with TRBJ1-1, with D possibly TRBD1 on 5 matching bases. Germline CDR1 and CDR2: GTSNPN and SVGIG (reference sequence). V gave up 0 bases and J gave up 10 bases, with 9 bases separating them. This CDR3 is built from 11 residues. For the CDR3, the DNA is TGTGCCTGGAGTGTGGGGGGGGTAGCTTTCTTT. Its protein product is CAWSVGGVAFF.

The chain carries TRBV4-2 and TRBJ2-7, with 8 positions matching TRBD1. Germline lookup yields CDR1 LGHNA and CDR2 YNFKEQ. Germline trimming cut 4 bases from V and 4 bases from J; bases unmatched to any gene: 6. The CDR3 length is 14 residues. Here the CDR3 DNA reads TGTGCCAGCAGCCCAAGGACAGGGAGGTACGAGCAGTACTTC. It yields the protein CASSPRTGRYEQYF.

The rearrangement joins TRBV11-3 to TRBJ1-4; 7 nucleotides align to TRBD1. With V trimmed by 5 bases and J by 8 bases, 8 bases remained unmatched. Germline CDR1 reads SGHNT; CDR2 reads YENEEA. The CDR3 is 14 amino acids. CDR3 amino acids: CASSPRQGREKLFF. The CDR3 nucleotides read TGTGCCAGCAGCCCCCGACAGGGTCGAGAAAAACTGTTTTTT.

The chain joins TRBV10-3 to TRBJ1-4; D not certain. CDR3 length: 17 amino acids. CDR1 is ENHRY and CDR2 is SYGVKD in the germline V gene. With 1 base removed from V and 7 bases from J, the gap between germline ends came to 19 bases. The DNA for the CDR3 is TGTGCCATCAGTGAGTACGTCTGGGAGGGAATTGGTGAAAAACTGTTTTTT. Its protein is CAISEYVWEGIGEKLFF.

The CDR3, as DNA: TGTGCCATCGGCTCTAGTCGAGAGACCCAGTACTTC. Translated, it gives CAIGSSRETQYF. The chain joins TRBV10-3 to TRBJ2-5, with D unclear. The CDR3 has 12 residues. CDR1 ENHRY and CDR2 SYGVKD come from the germline V gene. Trimming took off 8 bases at V and 4 bases at J, with 11 bases between the two ends.

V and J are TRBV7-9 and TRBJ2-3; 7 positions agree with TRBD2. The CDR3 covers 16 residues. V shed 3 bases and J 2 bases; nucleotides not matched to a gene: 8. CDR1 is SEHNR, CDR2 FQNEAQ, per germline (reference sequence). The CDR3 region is CASSLFLADHTDTQYF. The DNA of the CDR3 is TGTGCCAGCAGCTTGTTCCTAGCGGACCACACAGATACGCAGTATTTT.

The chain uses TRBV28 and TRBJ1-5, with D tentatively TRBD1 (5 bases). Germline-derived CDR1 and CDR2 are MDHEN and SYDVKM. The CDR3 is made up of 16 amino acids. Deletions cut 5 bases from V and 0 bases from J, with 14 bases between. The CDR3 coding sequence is TGTGCCAGCAGTCTTCGGCGGGGCGATAGCAATCAGCCCCAGCATTTT. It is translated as CASSLRRGDSNQPQHF. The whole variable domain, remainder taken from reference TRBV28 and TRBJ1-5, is DVKVTQSSRYLVKRTGEKVFLECVQDMDHENMFWYRQDPGLGLRLIYFSYDVKMKEKGDIPEGYSVSREKKERFSLILESASTNQTSMYLCASSLRRGDSNQPQHFGDGTRLSIL.

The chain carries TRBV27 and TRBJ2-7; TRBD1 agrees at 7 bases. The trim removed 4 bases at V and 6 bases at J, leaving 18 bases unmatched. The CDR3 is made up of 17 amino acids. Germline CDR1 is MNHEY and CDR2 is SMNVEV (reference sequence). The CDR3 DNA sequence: TGTGCCAGCAGTTCAGCCAACGACAGGGCAAGAGGGGGCGAGCAGTACTTC. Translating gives CASSSANDRARGGEQYF.

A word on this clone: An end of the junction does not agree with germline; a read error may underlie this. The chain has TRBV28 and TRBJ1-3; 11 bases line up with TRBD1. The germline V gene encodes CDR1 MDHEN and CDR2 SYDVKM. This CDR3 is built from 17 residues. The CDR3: CASSLSDRGLSRNTIYF. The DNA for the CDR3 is TGTGCCAGCAGTTTATCGGACAGGGGGCTCTCTCGAAACACCATATATTTT.

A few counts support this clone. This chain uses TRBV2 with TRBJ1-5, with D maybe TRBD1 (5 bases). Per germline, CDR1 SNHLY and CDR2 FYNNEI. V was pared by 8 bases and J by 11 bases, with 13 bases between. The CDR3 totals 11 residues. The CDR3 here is CASGGERAQHF. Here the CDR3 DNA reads TGTGCCAGCGGGGGGGAAAGAGCCCAGCATTTT.

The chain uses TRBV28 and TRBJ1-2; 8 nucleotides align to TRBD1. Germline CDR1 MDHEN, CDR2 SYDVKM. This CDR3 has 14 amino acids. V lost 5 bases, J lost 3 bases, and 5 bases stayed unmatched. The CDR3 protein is CASSSPGGDYGYTF. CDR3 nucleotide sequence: TGTGCCAGCAGTAGCCCAGGGGGCGACTATGGCTACACCTTC.

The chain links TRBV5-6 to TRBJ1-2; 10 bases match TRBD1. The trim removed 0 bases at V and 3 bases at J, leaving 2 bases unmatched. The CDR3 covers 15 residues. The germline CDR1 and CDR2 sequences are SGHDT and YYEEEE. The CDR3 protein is CASSLGGQGYYGYTF. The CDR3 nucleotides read TGTGCCAGCAGCTTGGGGGGACAGGGGTACTATGGCTACACCTTC.

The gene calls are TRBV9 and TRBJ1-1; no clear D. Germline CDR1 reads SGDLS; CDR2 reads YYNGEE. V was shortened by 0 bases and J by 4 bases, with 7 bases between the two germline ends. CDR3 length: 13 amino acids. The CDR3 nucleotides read TGTGCCAGCAGCGTAGAACCAGGCACTGAAGCTTTCTTT. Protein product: CASSVEPGTEAFF. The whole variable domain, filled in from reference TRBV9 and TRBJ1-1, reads DSGVTQTPKHLITATGQRVTLRCSPRSGDLSVYWYQQSLDQGLQFLIQYYNGEERAKGNILERFSAQQFPDLHSELNLSSLELGDSALYFCASSVEPGTEAFFGQGTRLTVV.

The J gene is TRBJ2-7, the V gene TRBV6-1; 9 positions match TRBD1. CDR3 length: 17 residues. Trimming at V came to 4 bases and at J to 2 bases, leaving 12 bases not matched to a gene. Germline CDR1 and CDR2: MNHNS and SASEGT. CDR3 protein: CASSGTGAQSKTYEQYF. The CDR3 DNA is TGTGCCAGCAGTGGGACAGGGGCACAATCCAAAACCTACGAGCAGTACTTC.

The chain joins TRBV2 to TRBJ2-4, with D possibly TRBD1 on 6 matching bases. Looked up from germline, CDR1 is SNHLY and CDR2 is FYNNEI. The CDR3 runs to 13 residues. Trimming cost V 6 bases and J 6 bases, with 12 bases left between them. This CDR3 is CASRDSRGNIQYF. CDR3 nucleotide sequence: TGTGCCAGCAGAGACTCCAGGGGAAACATTCAGTACTTC.

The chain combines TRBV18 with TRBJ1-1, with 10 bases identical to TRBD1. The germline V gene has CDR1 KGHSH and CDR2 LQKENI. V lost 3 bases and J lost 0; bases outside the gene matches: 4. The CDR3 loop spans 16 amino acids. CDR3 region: CASSPGQGLMNTEAFF. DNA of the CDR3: TGTGCCAGCTCACCGGGACAGGGGCTCATGAACACTGAAGCTTTCTTT.

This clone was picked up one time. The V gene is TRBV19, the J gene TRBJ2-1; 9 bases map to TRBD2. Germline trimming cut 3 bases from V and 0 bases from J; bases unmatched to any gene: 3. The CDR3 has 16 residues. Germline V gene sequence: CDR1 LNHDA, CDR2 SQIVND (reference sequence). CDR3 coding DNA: TGTGCCAGTAGTATCGCTAGCGGGGCCTCCTACAATGAGCAGTTCTTC. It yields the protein CASSIASGASYNEQFF.

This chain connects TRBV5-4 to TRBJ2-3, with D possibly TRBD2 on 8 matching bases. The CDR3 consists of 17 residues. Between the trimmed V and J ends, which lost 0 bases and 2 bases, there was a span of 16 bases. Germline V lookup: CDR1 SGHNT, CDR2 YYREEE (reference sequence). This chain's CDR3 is CASSLAGGTVNTDTQYF. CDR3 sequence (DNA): TGTGCCAGCAGCTTGGCGGGGGGGACAGTTAACACAGATACGCAGTATTTT.

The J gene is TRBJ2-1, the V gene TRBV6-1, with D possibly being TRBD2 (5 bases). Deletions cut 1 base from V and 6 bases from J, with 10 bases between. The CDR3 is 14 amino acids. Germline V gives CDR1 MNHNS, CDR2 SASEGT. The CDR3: CASSEGLSGNEQFF. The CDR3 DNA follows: TGTGCCAGCAGTGAAGGCCTCAGCGGCAATGAGCAGTTCTTC.

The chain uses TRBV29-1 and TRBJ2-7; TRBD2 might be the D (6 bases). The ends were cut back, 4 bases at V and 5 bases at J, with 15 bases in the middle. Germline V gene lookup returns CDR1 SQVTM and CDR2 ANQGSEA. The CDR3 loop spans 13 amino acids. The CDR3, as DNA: TGCAGCGTTGGGGAACGGGAGATCAACGAGCAGTACTTC. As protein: CSVGEREINEQYF.

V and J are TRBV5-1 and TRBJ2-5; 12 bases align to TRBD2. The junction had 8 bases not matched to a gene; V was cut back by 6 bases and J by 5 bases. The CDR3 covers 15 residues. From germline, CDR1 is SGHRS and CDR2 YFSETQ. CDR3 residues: CASNPLAGGVETQYF. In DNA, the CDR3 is TGCGCCAGCAATCCCCTAGCGGGGGGGGTGGAGACCCAGTACTTC.

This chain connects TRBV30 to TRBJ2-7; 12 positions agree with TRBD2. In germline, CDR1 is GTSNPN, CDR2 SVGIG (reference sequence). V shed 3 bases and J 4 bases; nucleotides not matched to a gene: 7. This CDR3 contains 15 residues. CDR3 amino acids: CAWSLKTSGRYEQYF. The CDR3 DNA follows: TGTGCCTGGAGCCTAAAAACTAGCGGGAGGTACGAGCAGTACTTC.

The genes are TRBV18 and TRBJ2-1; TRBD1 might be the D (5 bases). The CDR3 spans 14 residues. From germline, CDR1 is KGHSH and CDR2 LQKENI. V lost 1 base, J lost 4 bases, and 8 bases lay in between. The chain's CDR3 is CASSPRQSYNEQFF. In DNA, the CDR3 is TGTGCCAGCTCACCACGACAGTCATACAATGAGCAGTTCTTC.

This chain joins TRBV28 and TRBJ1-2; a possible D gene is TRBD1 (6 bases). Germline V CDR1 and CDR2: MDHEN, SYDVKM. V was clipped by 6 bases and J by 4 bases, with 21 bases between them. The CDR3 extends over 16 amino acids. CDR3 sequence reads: CASRYTTGTSTYGYTF. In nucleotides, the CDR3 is TGTGCCAGCAGGTATACAACAGGGACCAGCACCTATGGCTACACCTTC.